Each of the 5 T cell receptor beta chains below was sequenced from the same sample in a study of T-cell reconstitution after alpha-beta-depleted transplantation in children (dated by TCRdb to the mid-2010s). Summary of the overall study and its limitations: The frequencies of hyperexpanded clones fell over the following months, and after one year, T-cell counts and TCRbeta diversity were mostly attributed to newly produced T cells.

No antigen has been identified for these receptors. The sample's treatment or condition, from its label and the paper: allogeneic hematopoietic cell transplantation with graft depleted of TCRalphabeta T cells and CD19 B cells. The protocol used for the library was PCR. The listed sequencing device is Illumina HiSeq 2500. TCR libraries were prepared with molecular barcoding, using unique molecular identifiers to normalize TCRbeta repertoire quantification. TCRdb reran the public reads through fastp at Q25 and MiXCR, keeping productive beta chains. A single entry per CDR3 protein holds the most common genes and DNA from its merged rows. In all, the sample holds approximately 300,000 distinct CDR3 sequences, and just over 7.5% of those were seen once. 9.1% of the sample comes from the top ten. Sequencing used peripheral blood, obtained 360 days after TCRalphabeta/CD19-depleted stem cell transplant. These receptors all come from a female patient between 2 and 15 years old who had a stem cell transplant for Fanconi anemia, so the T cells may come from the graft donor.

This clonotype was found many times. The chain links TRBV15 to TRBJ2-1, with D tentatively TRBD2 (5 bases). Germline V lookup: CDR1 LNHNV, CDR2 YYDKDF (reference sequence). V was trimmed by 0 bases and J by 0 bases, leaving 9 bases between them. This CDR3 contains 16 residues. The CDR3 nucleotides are TGTGCCACCAGCAGAGAGGTGGGGAGCTCCTACAATGAGCAGTTCTTC. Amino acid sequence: CATSREVGSSYNEQFF. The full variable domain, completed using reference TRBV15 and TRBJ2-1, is DAMVIQNPRYQVTQFGKPVTLSCSQTLNHNVMYWYQQKSSQAPKLLFHYYDKDFNNEADTPDNFQSRRPNTSFCFLDIRSPGLGDTAMYLCATSREVGSSYNEQFFGPGTRLTVL.

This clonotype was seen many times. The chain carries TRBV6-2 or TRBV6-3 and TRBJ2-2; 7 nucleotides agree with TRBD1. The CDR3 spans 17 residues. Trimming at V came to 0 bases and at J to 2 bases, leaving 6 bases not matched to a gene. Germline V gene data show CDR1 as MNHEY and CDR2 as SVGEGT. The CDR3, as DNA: TGTGCCAGCAGTTACTCCTACAGGGGACCTAACACCGGGGAGCTGTTTTTT. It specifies CASSYSYRGPNTGELFF.

CDR3 loop: CASKKTSGAVNEQFF. CDR3 sequence (DNA): TGTGCCAGCAAAAAGACTAGCGGGGCCGTTAATGAGCAGTTCTTC. This chain links TRBV2 with TRBJ2-1; 11 bases are shared with TRBD2. J gave up 7 bases and V 7 bases, and 9 bases lay outside the gene matches. The CDR3 has 15 amino acids. Looked up from germline, CDR1 is SNHLY and CDR2 is FYNNEI. The whole variable domain, remainder taken from reference TRBV2 and TRBJ2-1, is EPEVTQTPSHQVTQMGQEVILRCVPISNHLYFYWYRQILGQKVEFLVSFYNNEISEKSEIFDDQFSVERPDGSNFTLKIRSTKLEDSAMYFCASKKTSGAVNEQFFGPGTRLTVL.

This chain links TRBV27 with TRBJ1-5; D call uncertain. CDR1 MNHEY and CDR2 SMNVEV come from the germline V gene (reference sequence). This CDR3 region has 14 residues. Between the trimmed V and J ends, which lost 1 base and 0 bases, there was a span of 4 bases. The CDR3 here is CASSLYSSNQPQHF. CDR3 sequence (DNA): TGTGCCAGCAGTTTATACAGTAGCAATCAGCCCCAGCATTTT.

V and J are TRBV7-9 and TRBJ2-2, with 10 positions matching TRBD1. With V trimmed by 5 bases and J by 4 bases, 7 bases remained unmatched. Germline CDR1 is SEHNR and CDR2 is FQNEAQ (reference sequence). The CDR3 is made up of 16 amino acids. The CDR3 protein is CASSPGDRGLTGELFF. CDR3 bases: TGTGCCAGCAGCCCCGGAGACAGGGGGCTCACCGGGGAGCTGTTTTTT.